The subject of this entry is one T cell receptor (beta chain). This sample stems from a study of blood T cell repertoires in COVID-19. Study-wide context: Donors in the United States, Italy and Spain gave samples during acute or convalescent COVID-19. In each case, the material was cDNA or gDNA derived from T cells, B-cell-depleted T cells, or PBMCs.

V lost 0 bases and J 2 bases, leaving 11 bases between the germline ends. This CDR3 is 16 amino acids long. Germline loops: CDR1 MNHEY, CDR2 SVGAGI. TCRdb's copy holds only in-frame clones and misses some; the assay was immunoSEQ multiplex PCR. This sample has 100,000 to 150,000 clones, with around 80% found just once. This clonotype was sampled from a woman aged 60-75 years with acute or convalescent COVID-19. Sequencing was done on a sample of peripheral blood. The chain is built from TRBV6-5 and TRBJ1-3; D perhaps matches TRBD1 (6 bases). The CDR3 region has the DNA TGTGCCAGCAGTTACTCGGTGACAGGAACTGGAAACACCATATATTTT. Its protein product is CASSYSVTGTGNTIYF.